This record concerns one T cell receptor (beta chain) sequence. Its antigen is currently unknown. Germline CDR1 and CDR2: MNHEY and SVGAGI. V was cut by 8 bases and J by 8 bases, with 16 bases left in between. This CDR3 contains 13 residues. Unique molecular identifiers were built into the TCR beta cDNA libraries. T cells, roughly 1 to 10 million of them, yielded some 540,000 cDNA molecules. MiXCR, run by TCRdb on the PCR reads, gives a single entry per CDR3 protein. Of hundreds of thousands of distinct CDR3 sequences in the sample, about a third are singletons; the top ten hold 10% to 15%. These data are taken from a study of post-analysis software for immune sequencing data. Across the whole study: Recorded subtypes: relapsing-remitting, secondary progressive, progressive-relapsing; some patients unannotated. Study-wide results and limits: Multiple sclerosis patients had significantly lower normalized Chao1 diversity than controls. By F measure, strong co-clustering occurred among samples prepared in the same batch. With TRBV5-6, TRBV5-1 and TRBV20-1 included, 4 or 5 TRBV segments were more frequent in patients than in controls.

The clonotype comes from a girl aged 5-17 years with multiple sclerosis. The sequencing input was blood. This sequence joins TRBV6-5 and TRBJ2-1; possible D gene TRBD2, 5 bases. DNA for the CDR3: TGTGCCAGCGGCCCTCCGGGGTTCTATGAGCAGTTCTTC. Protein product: CASGPPGFYEQFF.